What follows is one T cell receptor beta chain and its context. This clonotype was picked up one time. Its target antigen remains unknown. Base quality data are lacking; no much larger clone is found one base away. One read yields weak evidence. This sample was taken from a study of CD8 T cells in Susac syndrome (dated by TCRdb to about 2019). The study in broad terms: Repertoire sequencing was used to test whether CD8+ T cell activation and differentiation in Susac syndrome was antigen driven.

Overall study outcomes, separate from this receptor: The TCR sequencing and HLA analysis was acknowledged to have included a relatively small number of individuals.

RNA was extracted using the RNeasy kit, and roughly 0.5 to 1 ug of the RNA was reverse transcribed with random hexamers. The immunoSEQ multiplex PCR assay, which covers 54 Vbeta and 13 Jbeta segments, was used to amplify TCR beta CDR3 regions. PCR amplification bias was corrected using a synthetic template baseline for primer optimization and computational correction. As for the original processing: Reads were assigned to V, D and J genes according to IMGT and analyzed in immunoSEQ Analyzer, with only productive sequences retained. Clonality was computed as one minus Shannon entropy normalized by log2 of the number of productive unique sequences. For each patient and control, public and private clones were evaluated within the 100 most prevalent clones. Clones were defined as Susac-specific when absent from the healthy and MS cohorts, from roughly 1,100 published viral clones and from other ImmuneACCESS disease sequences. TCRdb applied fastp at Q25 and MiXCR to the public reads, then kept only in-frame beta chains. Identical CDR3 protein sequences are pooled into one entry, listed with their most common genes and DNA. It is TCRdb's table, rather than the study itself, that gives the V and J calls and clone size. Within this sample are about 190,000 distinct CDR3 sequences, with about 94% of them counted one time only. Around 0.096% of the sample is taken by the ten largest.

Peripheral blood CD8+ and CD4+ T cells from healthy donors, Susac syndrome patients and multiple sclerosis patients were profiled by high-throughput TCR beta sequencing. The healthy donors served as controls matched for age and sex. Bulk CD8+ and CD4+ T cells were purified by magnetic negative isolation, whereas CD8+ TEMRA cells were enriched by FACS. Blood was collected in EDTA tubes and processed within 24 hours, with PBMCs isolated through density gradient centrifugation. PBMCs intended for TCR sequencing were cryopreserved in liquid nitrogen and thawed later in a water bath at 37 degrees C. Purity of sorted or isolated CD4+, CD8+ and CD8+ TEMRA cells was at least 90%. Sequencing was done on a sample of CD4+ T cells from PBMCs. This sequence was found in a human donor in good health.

The CDR3 in this case is CASSTGGKSYGYTF. The DNA sequence is TGTGCCAGCAGTACAGGGGGCAAGTCGTATGGCTACACCTTC. The V gene is TRBV12-3 or TRBV12-4 and the J gene is TRBJ1-2; TRBD1 lines up with 9 middle nucleotides. The CDR3 numbers 14 residues from cysteine through phenylalanine. This entry keeps only the CDR3 DNA: 42 bases, framed from base 1. V trim: 5 bases; J trim: 5 bases; unmatched bases: 6.